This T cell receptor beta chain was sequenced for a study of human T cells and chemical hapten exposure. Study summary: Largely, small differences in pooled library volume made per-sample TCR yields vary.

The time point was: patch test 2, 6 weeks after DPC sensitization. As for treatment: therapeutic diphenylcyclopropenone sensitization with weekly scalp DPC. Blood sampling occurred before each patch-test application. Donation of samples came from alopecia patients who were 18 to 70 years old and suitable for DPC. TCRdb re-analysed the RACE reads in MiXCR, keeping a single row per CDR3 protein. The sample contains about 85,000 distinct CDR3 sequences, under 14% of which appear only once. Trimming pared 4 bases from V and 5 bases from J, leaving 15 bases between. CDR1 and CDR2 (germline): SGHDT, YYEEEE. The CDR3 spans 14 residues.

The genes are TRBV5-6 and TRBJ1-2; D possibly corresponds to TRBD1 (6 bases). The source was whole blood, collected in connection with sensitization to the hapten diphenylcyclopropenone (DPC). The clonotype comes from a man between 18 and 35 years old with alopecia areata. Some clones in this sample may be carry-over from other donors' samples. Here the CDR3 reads CASSPTGGGYGYTF. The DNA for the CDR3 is TGTGCCAGCAGCCCGACGGGGGGCGGGTATGGCTACACCTTC.